The present entry profiles one TCR beta chain with its context. The data originate from a study of T cell changes during pregnancy in multiple sclerosis. The CDR3 covers 15 residues. Germline V gene lookup returns CDR1 SGHVS and CDR2 FQNEAQ. V shed 1 base, J shed 7 bases, and the junction held 4 bases outside the gene matches. Assay used: immunoSEQ multiplex PCR; TCRdb lists only in-frame clones, some missing. The top ten hold around 1.4% of the sample, which has over 80,000 clones, 85% to 95% seen once. This TCR came from a female donor in good health, enrolled as a control in a pregnancy study. This chain joins TRBV7-8 and TRBJ2-1; 10 bases align to TRBD2. This specimen consisted of peripheral blood, obtained in the third trimester of pregnancy. In DNA, the CDR3 is TGTGCCAGCAGCTTAGGGGTAGCGGGAGGTAATGAGCAGTTCTTC. It yields the protein CASSLGVAGGNEQFF.